Below are 3 T cell receptor beta chains sequenced from a single sample in a study of monozygotic twins with inflammatory bowel disease. TCRdb reanalyzed the 5' RACE reads and collapses them to one entry per CDR3 protein, without DNA. In all, the sample yields approximately 150,000 distinct CDR3 sequences. Sequencing input: blood. Receptors were obtained from a human donor with ulcerative colitis or Crohn's disease, or a healthy co-twin of an affected twin (not recorded which).

The chain carries TRBV5-1 and TRBJ1-2; the D call of TRBD1 rests on TCRdb alone, since no DNA is present to check it. The CDR3 consists of 15 residues. In germline, CDR1 is SGHRS, CDR2 YFSETQ. This CDR3 is CASSYGLGKTYGYTF.

J is TRBJ2-3 and V is TRBV5-4; the TCRdb call, TRBD1, lacks DNA for checking. Germline V gene data show CDR1 as SGHNT and CDR2 as YYREEE (reference sequence). The CDR3 covers 16 residues. The chain's CDR3 is CASSNRQDLGTDTQYF.

The J gene is TRBJ1-5, the V gene TRBV5-6. The germline V gene has CDR1 SGHDT and CDR2 YYEEEE. The CDR3 extends over 15 amino acids. The CDR3 loop reads CASSSIWEVDQPQHF.